This T cell receptor beta chain originates from a study of post-analysis software for immune sequencing data (dated by TCRdb to 2013 to 2016). Background on the whole study: Disease courses on record covered relapsing-remitting, secondary progressive and progressive-relapsing multiple sclerosis, though some patients had no subtype annotation. A subset of samples was prepared in parallel using single-end sample barcoding, then pooled and co-amplified after Illumina adapter ligation. The multiple sclerosis patient repertoires were compared with some twelve previously published healthy control repertoires from donors aged about 6 to 28 years. The full study reports these points: Patients showed significantly higher frequencies than controls for about five TRBV segments, among them TRBV5-6, TRBV5-1 and TRBV20-1. Strong co-clustering of samples prepared in the same batch was shown by direct clustering with F measure, prompting a batch-effect correction. The control group was slightly older than the multiple sclerosis patient group. Multiple sclerosis patients had significantly lower normalized Chao1 diversity than controls, a result that suggests substantial peripheral T-cell clonal expansion.

The V end gives up 2 bases and the J end 4 bases, leaving 16 bases in the junction not matched to a gene. Taken from cysteine to phenylalanine, the CDR3 has 18 residues. Left in the record is the CDR3 DNA by itself, 54 bases read in frame from the first base. The library was made by PCR. The sequencing machine was an Illumina HiSeq 2500. Unique molecular identifiers were incorporated into TCR beta cDNA libraries to reduce PCR and sequencing biases. Some 500,000 cDNA molecules were obtained for every 1 to 10 million input T cells, so each molecule roughly corresponded to one T cell. Patient libraries were prepared and sequenced with the same protocol used for the earlier healthy control dataset. Samples belonging to the same batch were prepared together, multiplexed and sequenced on a shared HiSeq lane. The authors' pipeline ran thus. MIGEC handled the raw barcoded reads, throwing out single-read molecular identifier groups before consensus assembly and CDR3 extraction. VDJtools was used for post-analysis of the clonotype tables, and diversity was normalized by down-sampling every dataset to the size of the smallest sample. Repertoire overlap clustering matched CDR3 amino acid but not nucleotide sequences to correct batch-related cross-sample contamination. TCRdb's own reprocessing of the public reads used fastp at Q25 and MiXCR and kept productive beta chains. Each entry merges the rows of one CDR3 protein and shows their most common DNA and genes. These V and J calls rely on TCRdb rather than the paper's analysis. This sample is represented by 650,000 to 850,000 distinct CDR3 sequences; about half of them were singletons. The ten most abundant clones make up 4.9% of the sample.

To demonstrate the VDJtools post-analysis software, the study profiled TCR beta repertoires from the peripheral blood of under 15 young patients with multiple sclerosis. Multiple sclerosis patients were children and adolescents aged about 6 to 15 years. Concerning this clonotype: Its target antigen remains unknown. No much larger clone is present one base from it, and per-base qualities are unavailable.

The TCR comes from a girl aged 5 to 17 with multiple sclerosis. The V and J genes are TRBV12-3 or TRBV12-4 and TRBJ2-7; the central 8 bases match TRBD2. Sequenced material: blood. The DNA sequence is given as TGTGCCAGCAGTTTATGGGGTCTAGCGGGCACAGATTCTTACGAGCAGTACTTC. It is translated as CASSLWGLAGTDSYEQYF.